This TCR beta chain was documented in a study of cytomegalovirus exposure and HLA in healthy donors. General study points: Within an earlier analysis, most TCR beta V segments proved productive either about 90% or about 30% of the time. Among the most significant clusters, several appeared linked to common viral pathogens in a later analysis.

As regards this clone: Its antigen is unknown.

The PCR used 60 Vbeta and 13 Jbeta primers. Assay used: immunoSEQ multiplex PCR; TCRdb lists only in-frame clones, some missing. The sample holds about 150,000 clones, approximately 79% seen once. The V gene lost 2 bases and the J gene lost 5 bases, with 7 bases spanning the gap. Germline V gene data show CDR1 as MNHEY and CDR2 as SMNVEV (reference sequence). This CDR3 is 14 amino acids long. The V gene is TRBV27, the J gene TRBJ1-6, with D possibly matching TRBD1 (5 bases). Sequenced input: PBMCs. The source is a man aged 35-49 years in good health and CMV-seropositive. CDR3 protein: CASSLAGNNSPLHF. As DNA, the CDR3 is TGTGCCAGCAGTTTAGCAGGGAATAATTCACCCCTCCACTTT.